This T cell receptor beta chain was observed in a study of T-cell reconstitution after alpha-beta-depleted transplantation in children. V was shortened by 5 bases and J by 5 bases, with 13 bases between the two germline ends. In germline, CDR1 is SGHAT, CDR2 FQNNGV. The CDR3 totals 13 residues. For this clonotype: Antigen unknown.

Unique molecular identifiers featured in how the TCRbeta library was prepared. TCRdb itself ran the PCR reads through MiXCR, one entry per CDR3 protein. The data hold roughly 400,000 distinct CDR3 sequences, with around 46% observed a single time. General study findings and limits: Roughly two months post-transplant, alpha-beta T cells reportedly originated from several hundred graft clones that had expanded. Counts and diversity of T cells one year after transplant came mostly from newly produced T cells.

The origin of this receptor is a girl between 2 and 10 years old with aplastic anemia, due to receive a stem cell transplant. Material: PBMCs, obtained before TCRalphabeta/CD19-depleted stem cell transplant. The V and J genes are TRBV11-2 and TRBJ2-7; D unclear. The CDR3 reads CASSAHPNDEQYF. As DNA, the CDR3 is TGTGCCAGCAGCGCTCACCCGAATGACGAGCAGTACTTC.